Sequencing of this T cell receptor beta chain was carried out in a study of CD8+ T cells in alopecia areata. Peripheral blood and lesional scalp punch biopsies were taken from alopecia areata patients. The CDR3 length is 15 residues. CDR1 is LNHDA, CDR2 SQIVND, per germline (reference sequence). Between the trimmed V and J ends, which lost 4 bases and 6 bases, there was a span of 18 bases. cDNA prepared by RNA extraction and subsequent reverse transcription served as the template for sequencing. Profiling relied on immunoSEQ multiplex PCR, and the TCRdb table lists in-frame clones only, not all of them. The repertoire holds 12,000 or so clones, 57% seen once, with roughly an eighth in the top ten.

The sequence came from a human donor with alopecia areata. The rearrangement joins TRBV19 to TRBJ1-1; D may be TRBD1 (5 bases). Sequencing was done on a sample of skin. In nucleotides, the CDR3 is TGTGCCAGTAGTACCTGGGGGGGTAGGTCCCCTGAAGCTTTCTTT. Its protein product is CASSTWGGRSPEAFF.